The clone carrying this T cell receptor beta chain was recorded many times. The data originate from a study of blood T cell repertoires in COVID-19. As for the study in general: Samples came from the United States, Italy and Spain, spanning acute and convalescent COVID-19. T cells, B-cell-depleted T cells, or PBMCs supplied cDNA or gDNA.

Germline CDR1 is SGHNT and CDR2 is YYREEE (reference sequence). V was trimmed by 4 bases and J by 4 bases, leaving 12 bases between them. The CDR3 runs 13 residues. Original data processing: The assay estimated nucleated cells by amplifying reference gene primers. The data were produced by immunoSEQ multiplex PCR, yet TCRdb's version contains in-frame clones alone and is incomplete. V, J and clone size are taken as reported in that table, and D and trimming were inferred from the DNA itself. The sample shows about 490,000 clones, 80% to 90% of them seen only once. The rearrangement links TRBV5-4 to TRBJ2-7, with D uncertain. This sequence originates from a human donor in a cohort sampled during active COVID-19. Source material: peripheral blood. The CDR3 sequence is CASSAGTRYEQYF. As DNA, the CDR3 is TGTGCCAGCAGCGCCGGTACTCGATACGAGCAGTACTTC.